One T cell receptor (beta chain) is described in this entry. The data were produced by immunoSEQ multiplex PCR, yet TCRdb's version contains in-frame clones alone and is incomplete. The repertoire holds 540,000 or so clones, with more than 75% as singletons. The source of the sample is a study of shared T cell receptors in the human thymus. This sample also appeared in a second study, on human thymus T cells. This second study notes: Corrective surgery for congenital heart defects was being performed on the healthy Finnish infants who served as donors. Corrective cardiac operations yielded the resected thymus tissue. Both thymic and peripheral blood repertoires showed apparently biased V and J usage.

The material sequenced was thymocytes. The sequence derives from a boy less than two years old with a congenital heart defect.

The DNA of the CDR3 is TGTGCCAGCAGCCCAGATCGGGGGGCAAACGAGCAGTACTTC. Protein product: CASSPDRGANEQYF. The gene calls are TRBV9 and TRBJ2-7, with D perhaps TRBD2 (7 bases). V lost 4 bases and J 5 bases, leaving 16 bases between the germline ends. Germline CDR1 SGDLS, CDR2 YYNGEE. The length of the CDR3 is 14 residues.